This passage covers 10 T cell receptor beta chains from one sample sequenced in a study of cytomegalovirus exposure and HLA in healthy donors. The PCR was carried out with 60 Vbeta primers and 13 Jbeta primers. Generated by immunoSEQ multiplex PCR, the TCRdb table keeps only in-frame clones and is missing some. The sample carries over 150,000 clones, 60% to 80% recorded once. Sample: PBMCs. These TCRs come from a man aged 25 to 45 in good health and CMV-seropositive.

The chain uses TRBV5-1 and TRBJ1-4; TRBD1 aligns across 10 bases. The CDR3 extends over 15 amino acids. The germline gives CDR1 SGHRS, CDR2 YFSETQ. The junction had 6 bases not matched to a gene; V was cut back by 3 bases and J by 7 bases. CDR3 nucleotides: TGCGCCAGCAGCTCGTGGGGACAGGGGAGTGAAAAACTGTTTTTT. Protein sequence: CASSSWGQGSEKLFF.

In DNA form, the CDR3 reads TGTGCCAGCAGTTTGGACGGGAACTCTGGAAACACCATATATTTT. Its translation: CASSLDGNSGNTIYF. The rearrangement links TRBV27 to TRBJ1-3; D is uncertain. The CDR3 runs to 15 residues. The germline V gene has CDR1 MNHEY and CDR2 SMNVEV (reference sequence). V lost 3 bases to trimming and J lost 0 bases, with 9 bases between them.

V and J are TRBV11-3 and TRBJ2-6; possible D gene TRBD1, 5 bases. The CDR3 is made up of 14 amino acids. The germline CDR1 and CDR2 sequences are SGHNT and YENEEA. Trimming left V 6 bases short and J 4 bases short, with 10 bases between. The CDR3 spells CASSPGNGANVLTF. CDR3 DNA sequence: TGTGCCAGCAGTCCAGGGAACGGGGCCAACGTCCTGACTTTC.

The CDR3 sequence: CASSQDFAGGSYGYTF. CDR3 DNA: TGCGCCAGCAGCCAAGATTTTGCAGGAGGTAGCTATGGCTACACCTTC. The gene calls are TRBV4-3 and TRBJ1-2; D unresolved. CDR1 is LGHNA, CDR2 YSLEER, per germline. The CDR3 spans 16 residues. V lost 0 bases, J lost 4 bases, and 15 bases lay in between.

The V call is TRBV23-1, the J call TRBJ1-6, with D unresolved. TRBV23-1 is designated an ORF whose function remains uncertain. Trimming stripped 4 bases from V and 7 bases from J, with 11 bases between. This CDR3 spans 14 amino acids. The CDR3 bases are TGCGCCAGCAGTCTAGGAAAGCGGAATTCACCCCTCCACTTT. It specifies CASSLGKRNSPLHF.

Only a few counts were recorded for this clone. The rearrangement links TRBV4-1 to TRBJ2-4; the D is unclear. Per the germline V gene, CDR1 is MGHRA and CDR2 is YSYEKL. This CDR3 has 18 amino acids. V was shortened by 1 base and J by 1 base, with 17 bases between the two germline ends. The CDR3 sequence: CASSQVAVRRLAKNIQYF. The CDR3 DNA follows: TGCGCCAGCAGCCAAGTTGCAGTGAGGCGGTTGGCCAAAAACATTCAGTACTTC.

To note about this clone: The junction shows a germline mismatch at one end, possibly a read error. The chain is built from TRBV30 and TRBJ2-5; maybe TRBD1 (6 bases). Germline CDR1 and CDR2: GTSNPN and SVGIG (reference sequence). CDR3 length: 12 residues. DNA for the CDR3: TGTGCCTGGAGTACACAGGGAGAGTCCCAGTACTTC. It translates to CAWSTQGESQYF.

This sequence joins TRBV19 and TRBJ1-1; TRBD1 matches at 8 bases. This CDR3 spans 14 amino acids. With V trimmed by 6 bases and J by 5 bases, 8 bases remained unmatched. The germline CDR1 and CDR2 sequences are LNHDA and SQIVND (reference sequence). CDR3 region: CASSPDRARTEAFF. CDR3 DNA sequence: TGTGCCAGTAGCCCGGACAGGGCTCGAACTGAAGCTTTCTTT.

The chain carries TRBV6-1 and TRBJ2-3; a weak D match, TRBD1 (6 bases). Between the trimmed V and J ends, which lost 3 bases and 4 bases, there was a span of 14 bases. CDR3 length: 15 amino acids. Germline V gene lookup returns CDR1 MNHNS and CDR2 SASEGT. Here the CDR3 reads CASSDRPSGADTQYF. CDR3 sequence (DNA): TGTGCCAGCAGTGATAGGCCTTCAGGGGCAGATACGCAGTATTTT.

The chain recombines TRBV27 with TRBJ1-6, with TRBD1 matching over 7 bases. Germline trimming cut 3 bases from V and 9 bases from J; bases unmatched to any gene: 5. The CDR3 spans 14 residues. Germline V CDR1 and CDR2: MNHEY, SMNVEV (reference sequence). CDR3 region: CASSFPGQFSPLHF. CDR3 DNA: TGTGCCAGCAGTTTCCCGGGACAGTTTTCACCCCTCCACTTT.